This TCR beta chain was captured in a study of post-analysis software for immune sequencing data. Study-level background: Relapsing-remitting, secondary progressive and progressive-relapsing multiple sclerosis courses were included. Study results and limitations: By F measure, strong co-clustering occurred among samples prepared in the same batch. Diversity measured as normalized Chao1 was significantly lower in multiple sclerosis patients than in controls.

About this clonotype itself: What it recognizes is unknown.

Carried by the TCR beta cDNA libraries were unique molecular identifiers. Input populations of about 0.9 to 10 million T cells gave rise to roughly 0.5 million cDNA molecules. TCRdb recomputed calls from the PCR reads with MiXCR, one row per CDR3 protein. The sample has about 770,000 distinct CDR3 sequences; approximately 44% are singletons. This TCR came from a girl aged 5-17 years with multiple sclerosis. The sequenced material came from blood.

The CDR3 DNA follows: TGCAGTGCGTCGGGACTAAATCAGCCCCAGCATTTT. Translating gives CSASGLNQPQHF. The V call is TRBV20-1, the J call TRBJ1-5, with D tentatively TRBD1 (5 bases). Trimming took off 6 bases at V and 4 bases at J, with 10 bases between the two ends. The CDR3 runs to 12 residues. Germline V lookup: CDR1 DFQATT, CDR2 SNEGSKA (reference sequence).